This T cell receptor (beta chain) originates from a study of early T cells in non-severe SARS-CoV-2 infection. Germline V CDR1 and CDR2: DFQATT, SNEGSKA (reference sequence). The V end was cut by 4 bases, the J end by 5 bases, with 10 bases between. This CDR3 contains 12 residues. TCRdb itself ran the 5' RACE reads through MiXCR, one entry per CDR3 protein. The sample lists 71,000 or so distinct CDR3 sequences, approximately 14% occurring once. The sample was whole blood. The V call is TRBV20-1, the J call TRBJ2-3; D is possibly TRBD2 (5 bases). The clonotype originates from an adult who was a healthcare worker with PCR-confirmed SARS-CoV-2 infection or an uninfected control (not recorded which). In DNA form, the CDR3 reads TGCAGTGCTAACCTAGCTGGAGATACGCAGTATTTT. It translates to CSANLAGDTQYF.